The 4 T cell receptor beta chains given below trace back to one sample, sequenced in a study of shared clonotypes between healthy human individuals. Libraries were prepared by immunoSEQ multiplex PCR; TCRdb keeps only in-frame clonotypes and omits some of them. The table has a few hundred thousand clones, around 97% seen once. The sequencing input was naive CD4+ T cells sorted from blood. The sample's subset: CD45RA+ positively selected. The receptors shown here come from a woman aged 25 to 39 in good health.

V is TRBV21-1 and J is TRBJ2-7; TRBD1, as called in the table, went unchecked against the DNA. TRBV21-1 is marked as a pseudogene. The CDR3 length is 15 residues. DNA for the CDR3: TGTGCCAGCAGCAAAGACGCCAGGGGACCCTACGAGCAGTACTTC. Residues: CASSKDARGPYEQYF.

This chain joins TRBV6-1 and TRBJ1-5; D remains ambiguous. V was shortened by 6 bases and J by 6 bases, with 12 bases between the two germline ends. The CDR3 contains 13 residues. Germline CDR1 MNHNS, CDR2 SASEGT. The CDR3 DNA sequence: TGTGCCAGCAGGGGATCCGAGGGTCAGCCCCAGCATTTT. Translation gives CASRGSEGQPQHF.

This chain joins TRBV7-3 and TRBJ1-6; D ambiguous. V lost 5 bases and J 7 bases, leaving 15 bases between the germline ends. Per the germline V gene, CDR1 is SGHTA and CDR2 is FQGTGA. The CDR3 spans 15 residues. In DNA form, the CDR3 reads TGTGCCAGCAGCCTCTACCACATAGGGAATTCACCCCTCCACTTT. Its translation is CASSLYHIGNSPLHF. Full variable domain (missing parts from reference TRBV7-3 and TRBJ1-6): GAGVSQTPSNKVTEKGKYVELRCDPISGHTALYWYRQSLGQGPEFLIYFQGTGAADDSGLPNDRFFAVRPEGSVSTLKIQRTERGDSAVYLCASSLYHIGNSPLHFGNGTRLTVT.

The chain carries TRBV7-9 and TRBJ2-1; D uncertain. The germline gives CDR1 SEHNR, CDR2 FQNEAQ (reference sequence). V was shortened by 3 bases and J by 5 bases, with 8 bases between the two germline ends. The CDR3 has 13 amino acids. The CDR3 nucleotides are TGTGCCAGCAGCTTTTTGGGCCACAATGAGCAGTTCTTC. This translates into CASSFLGHNEQFF.